This T cell receptor beta chain was sequenced for a study of shared clonotypes between healthy human individuals (dated by TCRdb to about 2020). Study-wide context: The cohort comprised two women and a few men aged 18 to 49 years. Leukapheresis yielded between about 0.9 and 9.5 billion PBMCs per donor. To increase sequencing depth and limit assay-specific biases, TCR repertoire library preparation and sequencing were carried out by different laboratories using diverse techniques. Per donor, three plates each were used for CD4 naive and CD4 memory, two for CD8 naive, and one for CD8 memory. The study deeply sequenced blood TCR repertoires of five healthy adults to estimate repertoire size and the extent of clonotype sharing between individuals.

TCR CDR3 regions were amplified from genomic DNA by multiplex PCR using the deep immunoSEQ assay. For each cell subset, the extracted genomic DNA was distributed evenly across all wells of several immunoSEQ 96-well plates, and each plate served as one replicate. For sorted subsets, approximately 190 ng of genomic DNA, equivalent to some 30,000 T cell genomes, went into each replicate PCR. Purified libraries were quantified with a Qubit 3.0 fluorometer, sized on a Bioanalyzer 2100, and re-quantified with the KAPA Library Quantification kit. Each immunoSEQ 96-well plate was sequenced on its own single-read 150-cycle Illumina NextSeq 550 flow cell. The study's processing was this. The immunoSEQ output contained only junctional sequences without quality scores, so filtering could not match that applied to full-length reads. Sequences were annotated with PyIR, a Python wrapper for IgBLAST v1.9, and V/J genes and CDR3 were assigned using IMGT germline references. Reads were filtered out if the reads had weak V/J assignments (E-value above 1e-6), no CDR3, stop codons, out-of-frame junctions, or ambiguous translated residues. V3J clonotypes were defined by identical inferred V gene, J gene, and CDR3 amino acid sequence. The percentage overlap between two repertoires was calculated by dividing the number of shared unique clonotypes by the size of the smaller repertoire. Three approaches were used to assess repertoire richness: RTK rarefaction, the Chao1 estimator, and Recon v2.1 estimates of unobserved clonotypes. Generation probabilities for all TCRbeta clonotypes obtained by the gDNA method from a handful of donors were computed using OLGA. Entries here come from immuneACCESS through TCRdb and include only in-frame sequences with V and J called. Some clones fail to appear in such tables; in the studies checked, an unresolved V gene covers under half of the shortfall, and the cause of the remainder is unknown. The DNA was the basis for D and trimming; V, J and clone size are from that table. Counted in this sample were some 1 million clones; about 75% of them appeared once. The ten largest make up 1.4% of the sample.

A remark on this clone: This receptor's antigen is unknown. It has no much larger one-base neighbor in the sample; base qualities were not kept.

Broader findings and caveats from the paper: Even with the large sequencing depth, rarefaction of the sorted-subset datasets indicated that sequencing was incomplete. Sampling was restricted to blood, and TCR repertoires in tissues likely differ from the TCR repertoires found in blood. Clonotypes shared by all four sorted-subset donors showed higher generation probabilities than non-shared clonotypes. Estimated clonotype richness was generally larger for naive than for memory subsets. Because the study included a small number of donors, the genetic and exposure-history diversity represented was limited. Sharing across several donors was observed for roughly 5.4% of naive CD4, 3.5% of naive CD8, 2% to 2.5% of memory CD4, and around 0.44% of memory CD8 clonotypes. Pairwise subsampling led to the expectation that sequencing depth would affect the degree of clonotype sharing among donors.

Donors were healthy HIV-negative adults with no recently reported acute infections or vaccinations. All donors were Caucasian adults living in Nashville, Tennessee, USA. CD4+ T cells were enriched through magnetic negative selection, after which naive cells were positively selected on CD45RA and the remaining negative fraction served as the memory subset. Blood was obtained by leukapheresis, after which PBMCs were separated by Ficoll-Histopaque density gradient centrifugation and cryopreserved in liquid nitrogen vapor phase. Analytical flow cytometry was used to check the purity and quantity of each magnetically sorted T cell population. From each sorted fraction, genomic DNA was isolated and quantified by UV absorbance on a Nanodrop 2000c. Source material: memory CD4+ T cells sorted from blood. The intended sense of this specimen's cell subset or site label: CD45RA-negative fraction. The TCR comes from a man between 18 and 29 years old in good health.

The CDR3 region: CASSLNQGMGEQYF. The sequenced DNA is TGTGCCAGCAGCTTGAACCAGGGAATGGGGGAGCAGTACTTC. The chain is assembled from TRBV11-2 and TRBJ2-7; a tentative D match to TRBD1 spans 5 bases. From the cysteine up to the phenylalanine, the CDR3 has a length of 14 residues. This entry keeps only the CDR3 DNA: 42 bases, framed from base 1. The junction carries 16 bases between V and J, which are trimmed by 3 bases and 7 bases respectively. In the germline V gene, CDR1 corresponds to SGHAT and CDR2 to FQNNGV.